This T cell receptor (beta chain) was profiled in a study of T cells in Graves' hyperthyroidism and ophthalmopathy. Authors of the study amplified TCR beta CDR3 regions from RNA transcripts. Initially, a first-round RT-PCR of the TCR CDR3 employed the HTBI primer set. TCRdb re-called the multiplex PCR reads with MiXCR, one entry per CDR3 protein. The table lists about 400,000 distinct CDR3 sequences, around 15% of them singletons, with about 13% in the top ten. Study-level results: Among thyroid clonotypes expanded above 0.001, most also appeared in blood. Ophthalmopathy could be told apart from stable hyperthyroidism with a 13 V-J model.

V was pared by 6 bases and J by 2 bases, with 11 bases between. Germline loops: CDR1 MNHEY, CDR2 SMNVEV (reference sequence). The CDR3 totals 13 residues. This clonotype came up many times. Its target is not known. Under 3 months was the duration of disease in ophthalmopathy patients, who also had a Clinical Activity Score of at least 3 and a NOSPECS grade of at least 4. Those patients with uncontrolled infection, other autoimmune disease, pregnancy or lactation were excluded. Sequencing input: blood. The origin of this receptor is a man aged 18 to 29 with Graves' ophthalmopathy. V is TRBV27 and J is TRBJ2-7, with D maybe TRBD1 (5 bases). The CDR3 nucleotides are TGTGCCAGCAGCTTTGGACAAGCCTACGAGCAGTACTTC. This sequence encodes CASSFGQAYEQYF.